A single sample is the source of the 10 T cell receptor beta chains below, sequenced in a study of early T cells in non-severe SARS-CoV-2 infection (dated by TCRdb to about 2021). The library was obtained by 5' RACE. The run used a NextSeq 500. TCRdb's own reprocessing of the public reads used fastp at Q25 and MiXCR and kept productive beta chains. Identical CDR3 protein sequences are pooled into one entry, listed with their most common genes and DNA. The sample contains about 58,000 distinct CDR3 sequences, 9.5% to 15% of them found a single time. The top ten constitute 8% to 10% of the sample. The sample comprised whole blood. The receptors were gathered from an adult who was a healthcare worker with PCR-confirmed SARS-CoV-2 infection or an uninfected control (not recorded which).

CDR3 region: CASSLAIGVYNEQFF. In DNA, the CDR3 is TGTGCCAGCAGCTTAGCGATAGGCGTCTACAATGAGCAGTTCTTC. This chain joins TRBV7-2 and TRBJ2-1, with D uncertain. V lost 0 bases and J 3 bases, leaving 9 bases between the germline ends. This CDR3 is 15 amino acids long. Germline CDR1 is SGHTA and CDR2 is FQGNSA. The whole variable domain, remainder taken from reference TRBV7-2 and TRBJ2-1, is GAGVSQSPSNKVTEKGKDVELRCDPISGHTALYWYRQSLGQGLEFLIYFQGNSAPDKSGLPSDRFSAERTGGSVSTLTIQRTQQEDSAVYLCASSLAIGVYNEQFFGPGTRLTVL.

This clonotype was counted only a few times. This chain uses TRBV3-1 with TRBJ2-3; 8 bases agree with TRBD2. The CDR3 loop spans 16 amino acids. Germline CDR1 LGHDT, CDR2 YNNKEL (reference sequence). With 0 bases clipped from V and 6 bases from J, the junction kept 8 bases outside the gene matches. The CDR3 loop reads CASSQDSSSGGDTQYF. CDR3 nucleotides: TGTGCCAGCAGCCAAGATTCGTCGTCGGGAGGGGATACGCAGTATTTT.

The chain carries TRBV29-1 and TRBJ2-1, with 9 bases identical to TRBD1. With V trimmed by 4 bases and J by 7 bases, 8 bases remained unmatched. Germline CDR1 SQVTM, CDR2 ANQGSEA. The CDR3 has 14 residues. The CDR3 reads CSVVPGTGWNEQFF. In DNA, the CDR3 is TGCAGCGTTGTCCCCGGGACAGGGTGGAATGAGCAGTTCTTC.

This clonotype appeared once. The chain has TRBV29-1 and TRBJ1-2; D call uncertain. Germline CDR1 SQVTM, CDR2 ANQGSEA. The CDR3 is made up of 12 amino acids. Between the trimmed V and J ends, which lost 7 bases and 6 bases, there was a span of 15 bases. The CDR3: CSGGILEDGYTF. The DNA for the CDR3 is TGCAGCGGAGGGATCCTCGAGGATGGCTACACCTTC. Supplemented by reference TRBV29-1 and TRBJ1-2, the full variable domain reads SAVISQKPSRDICQRGTSLTIQCQVDSQVTMMFWYRQQPGQSLTLIATANQGSEATYESGFVIDKFPISRPNLTFSTLTVSNMSPEDSSIYLCSGGILEDGYTFGSGTRLTVV.

The chain couples TRBV6-5 to TRBJ1-5, with D unresolved. The CDR3 has 16 residues. Trimming stripped 2 bases from V and 2 bases from J, with 13 bases between. Germline loops: CDR1 MNHEY, CDR2 SVGAGI. The CDR3, as DNA: TGTGCCAGCAGTTACGGCCCGGGAGGCGGCAATCAGCCCCAGCATTTT. It translates to CASSYGPGGGNQPQHF.

This clonotype was counted many times. This sequence joins TRBV29-1 and TRBJ2-1; D is tentatively TRBD1 or TRBD2 (5 bases each). V was cut by 1 base and J by 8 bases, with 18 bases left in between. This CDR3 is 15 amino acids long. CDR1 is SQVTM and CDR2 is ANQGSEA in the germline V gene. As DNA, the CDR3 is TGCAGCGTTGAAGGCGGGCCAGGGATTGGGGATGAGCAGTTCTTC. This sequence encodes CSVEGGPGIGDEQFF.

This clonotype was seen many times. The chain uses TRBV6-5 and TRBJ2-7; tentative D call: TRBD1 (5 bases). The germline V gene encodes CDR1 MNHEY and CDR2 SVGAGI. The CDR3 is 13 amino acids. Trimming took 2 bases from V and 3 from J, leaving 8 bases between them. The CDR3 spells CASSYGAGYEQYF. The CDR3 DNA reads TGTGCCAGCAGTTACGGGGCAGGCTACGAGCAGTACTTC.

This clonotype has a count of ten or more. J is TRBJ2-5 and V is TRBV24-1; 7 bases fit TRBD2. The CDR3 consists of 15 residues. Germline values: CDR1 KGHDR, CDR2 SFDVKD. With 6 bases clipped from V and 2 bases from J, the junction kept 8 bases outside the gene matches. CDR3: CATSSGVGRQETQYF. The CDR3 DNA follows: TGTGCCACCAGTAGCGGGGTCGGGAGGCAAGAGACCCAGTACTTC.

The chain uses TRBV7-9 and TRBJ2-4; perhaps TRBD2 as D (7 bases). The CDR3 runs to 15 residues. V shed 5 bases and J shed 5 bases, with 16 bases lying between them. Germline CDR1 SEHNR, CDR2 FQNEAQ (reference sequence). CDR3 sequence reads: CASSLGGRGENIQYF. The CDR3 DNA reads TGTGCCAGCAGCCTGGGGGGGCGCGGCGAAAACATTCAGTACTTC.

V is TRBV7-9 and J is TRBJ2-3; D is uncertain. Trimming took off 5 bases at V and 0 bases at J, with 6 bases between the two ends. Per germline, CDR1 SEHNR and CDR2 FQNEAQ (reference sequence). The CDR3 loop spans 13 amino acids. Here the CDR3 reads CASSPVSTDTQYF. The CDR3 DNA is TGTGCCAGCAGCCCCGTCAGCACAGATACGCAGTATTTT.